This T cell receptor (beta chain) is from a study of blood T cell repertoires in COVID-19. Here immunoSEQ multiplex PCR was the method, and the copy in TCRdb shows in-frame clones only, minus some. The repertoire holds more than 200,000 clones, with more than 85% as singletons. This clone was observed once. Germline-derived CDR1 and CDR2 are SGHTA and FQGNSA. The ends were cut back, 3 bases at V and 0 bases at J, with 11 bases in the middle. This CDR3 is built from 15 residues. The gene calls are TRBV7-2 and TRBJ1-2; D unclear. This TCR was recovered from an older woman with COVID-19, enrolled during active disease. Material for sequencing was peripheral blood. CDR3 sequence: CASSFDAGANYGYTF. CDR3 DNA sequence: TGTGCCAGCAGCTTTGATGCTGGAGCTAACTATGGCTACACCTTC.